The 29 T cell receptor beta chains presented below share a single source sample, sequenced in a study of cytomegalovirus exposure and HLA in healthy donors. PCR involved 60 Vbeta and 13 Jbeta primers. Only in-frame clones appear in the TCRdb table, and some are missing; sequencing was by immunoSEQ multiplex PCR. The table shows some 89,000 clones, with around 73% occurring only once. Sequenced input: PBMCs. The receptors derive from a woman in her 40s in good health and CMV-seropositive.

The chain links TRBV15 to TRBJ1-2; D is ambiguous. Germline V gene lookup returns CDR1 LNHNV and CDR2 YYDKDF (reference sequence). The CDR3 is 13 residues long. V lost 6 bases and J 4 bases, leaving 12 bases between the germline ends. The CDR3 nucleotides are TGTGCCACCAGTCCCAGGATCCGCTATGGCTACACCTTC. Its protein product is CATSPRIRYGYTF.

Concerning this clone itself: One end of the junction varies from germline; a read error may be responsible. The chain combines TRBV7-9 with TRBJ2-1; 11 bases are a match to TRBD2. Germline V gene lookup returns CDR1 SEHNR and CDR2 FQNEAQ (reference sequence). This CDR3 contains 17 residues. This CDR3 reads CSSSLGGLAGGWREQFF. DNA for the CDR3: TGTTCCAGCAGCTTAGGAGGACTAGCGGGTGGGTGGAGGGAGCAGTTCTTC.

The sample holds a few counts of this clone. The genes are TRBV5-1 and TRBJ2-7; D is possibly TRBD1 (5 bases). The CDR3 is made up of 13 amino acids. V gave up 2 bases and J gave up 0 bases, with 6 bases separating them. Germline CDR1 SGHRS, CDR2 YFSETQ. The CDR3 nucleotides are TGCGCCAGCAGCTTCGACAGCTCCTACGAGCAGTACTTC. Translation gives CASSFDSSYEQYF.

The V and J genes are TRBV28 and TRBJ2-7, with 7 bases lining up with TRBD1. The CDR3 loop spans 16 amino acids. Trimming took 1 base from V and 2 from J; bases not matched to a gene: 8. Germline V lookup: CDR1 MDHEN, CDR2 SYDVKM. CDR3 sequence: CASSLSGDSLTYEQYF. The CDR3 region has the DNA TGTGCCAGCAGTTTATCCGGGGACAGCCTGACCTACGAGCAGTACTTC.

This clone came up a few times. This chain uses TRBV6-5 with TRBJ2-7, with 7 bases that match TRBD2. Germline assignment: CDR1 MNHEY and CDR2 SVGAGI. There are 13 residues in the CDR3. J gave up 4 bases and V 7 bases, and 7 bases lay outside the gene matches. CDR3 region: CASNSPGGYEQYF. The CDR3 DNA follows: TGTGCCAGCAACTCCCCGGGAGGTTACGAGCAGTACTTC.

The V and J genes are TRBV9 and TRBJ2-5; TRBD2 matches 7 bases. This CDR3 spans 16 amino acids. The germline CDR1 and CDR2 sequences are SGDLS and YYNGEE. Trimming removed 3 bases from V and 0 bases from J; junction bases left unmatched: 8. Written as DNA, the CDR3 is TGTGCCAGCAGCGCCTTCGCCGGGGGGAACCAAGAGACCCAGTACTTC. This sequence encodes CASSAFAGGNQETQYF.

This rearrangement joins TRBV9 to TRBJ2-3; 9 bases fit TRBD2. This CDR3 contains 14 residues. Germline CDR1 SGDLS, CDR2 YYNGEE. V trimming: 0 bases; J trimming: 9 bases; junction bases outside the gene matches: 5. CDR3 residues: CASSVVAGEETQYF. For the CDR3, the DNA is TGTGCCAGCAGCGTAGTAGCGGGAGAGGAGACGCAGTATTTT. The whole variable domain, remainder taken from reference TRBV9 and TRBJ2-3, is DSGVTQTPKHLITATGQRVTLRCSPRSGDLSVYWYQQSLDQGLQFLIQYYNGEERAKGNILERFSAQQFPDLHSELNLSSLELGDSALYFCASSVVAGEETQYFGPGTRLTVL.

The rearrangement joins TRBV30 to TRBJ1-1; 7 nucleotides line up with TRBD1. Trimming cost V 0 bases and J 7 bases; bases outside gene matches: 2. In germline, CDR1 is GTSNPN, CDR2 SVGIG (reference sequence). The CDR3 has 12 amino acids. The CDR3, as DNA: TGTGCCTGGAGTGTACGGGACAGTGAAGCTTTCTTT. Amino acids: CAWSVRDSEAFF.

A single count supports this clone. The J gene is TRBJ2-3, the V gene TRBV19; 9 positions agree with TRBD1. The CDR3 runs to 19 residues. Germline loops: CDR1 LNHDA, CDR2 SQIVND (reference sequence). Trimming took 6 bases from V and 0 from J; bases not matched to a gene: 16. As DNA, the CDR3 is TGTGCCAGTAGAAGGGCTGATATACAGGGGGCGCCTAGCACAGATACGCAGTATTTT. It is translated as CASRRADIQGAPSTDTQYF.

The J gene is TRBJ2-7, the V gene TRBV19, with 13 nucleotides matching TRBD2. V shed 4 bases and J 2 bases; nucleotides not matched to a gene: 8. Per germline, CDR1 LNHDA and CDR2 SQIVND (reference sequence). The CDR3 has 17 amino acids. CDR3 nucleotides: TGTGCCAGTAGTAAACTAGCGGGAGGGCCTGTACCCTACGAGCAGTACTTC. Protein: CASSKLAGGPVPYEQYF.

This clone was detected a few times. The J gene is TRBJ1-1, the V gene TRBV2, with D uncertain. V shed 4 bases and J shed 3 bases, with 12 bases lying between them. This CDR3 comprises 14 residues. CDR1 SNHLY and CDR2 FYNNEI come from the germline V gene. As DNA, the CDR3 is TGTGCCAGCAGTGGTCTCTTCGGGGACACTGAAGCTTTCTTT. This translates into CASSGLFGDTEAFF.

This clone was seen more than once but under ten times. The chain couples TRBV25-1 to TRBJ2-3; D may be TRBD2 (6 bases). There are 16 residues in the CDR3. V was shortened by 3 bases and J by 3 bases, with 16 bases between the two germline ends. Germline assignment: CDR1 MGHDK and CDR2 SYGVNS. The CDR3 nucleotides read TGTGCCAGCAGTGATTCGAGACTAGGTTTAACAGATACGCAGTATTTT. This codes for CASSDSRLGLTDTQYF.

The J gene is TRBJ2-7, the V gene TRBV5-4; TRBD2 matches at 8 bases. The germline V gene has CDR1 SGHNT and CDR2 YYREEE (reference sequence). The CDR3 loop spans 16 amino acids. The junction had 12 bases not matched to a gene; V was cut back by 4 bases and J by 3 bases. The CDR3 sequence: CASSDSRTSSLYEQYF. The CDR3 DNA sequence: TGTGCCAGCAGCGATTCTCGGACTAGCTCCCTCTACGAGCAGTACTTC.

V is TRBV6-5 and J is TRBJ1-5; 7 bases are shared with TRBD1. CDR3 length: 14 amino acids. Germline CDR1 MNHEY, CDR2 SVGAGI. The V segment lost 2 bases and the J segment 5 bases; nucleotides outside the gene matches: 3. As DNA, the CDR3 is TGTGCCAGCAGTTACAACAGGGGATATCAGCCCCAGCATTTT. Its protein product is CASSYNRGYQPQHF.

This clone was observed once. The V and J genes are TRBV19 and TRBJ2-7; TRBD1 matches at 9 bases. CDR1 is LNHDA, CDR2 SQIVND, per germline (reference sequence). This CDR3 is 14 amino acids long. J gave up 4 bases and V 5 bases, and 6 bases lay outside the gene matches. CDR3 DNA sequence: TGTGCCAGTAGTGCTGGGACAGGGAGTTACGAGCAGTACTTC. It encodes CASSAGTGSYEQYF.

The chain is built from TRBV28 and TRBJ1-2; weak D call: TRBD1 (6 bases). The V gene's germline CDR1 is MDHEN and CDR2 SYDVKM. The CDR3 has 19 residues. Trimming removed 6 bases from V and 8 bases from J, with 34 bases in between. CDR3 loop: CASRREGTDIWGPILGYTF. The CDR3 DNA reads as TGTGCCAGCAGACGCGAAGGGACGGATATATGGGGGCCCATATTGGGCTACACCTTC.

The rearrangement links TRBV29-1 to TRBJ2-5; 15 bases match TRBD2. J lost 5 bases, V lost 5 bases, and 6 bases had no gene match. CDR3 size: 15 residues. Germline-derived CDR1 and CDR2 are SQVTM and ANQGSEA. CDR3 loop: CSVKGLAGGGETQYF. The CDR3 nucleotides read TGCAGCGTTAAGGGACTAGCGGGAGGTGGGGAGACCCAGTACTTC.

The rearrangement joins TRBV7-2 to TRBJ1-2, with D tentatively TRBD1 (5 bases). V was pared by 1 base and J by 6 bases, with 15 bases between. Germline V gives CDR1 SGHTA, CDR2 FQGNSA. This CDR3 has 15 residues. The CDR3 DNA reads as TGTGCCAGCAGCTTAGATCCCTCCTCGGGGGATGGCTACACCTTC. Protein sequence: CASSLDPSSGDGYTF.

The chain links TRBV18 to TRBJ2-7, with D uncertain. V was clipped by 3 bases and J by 3 bases, with 9 bases between them. The CDR3 covers 13 residues. Per germline, CDR1 KGHSH and CDR2 LQKENI. CDR3 bases: TGTGCCAGCTCACCGGGCCAGCTCTACGAGCAGTACTTC. Translation gives CASSPGQLYEQYF.

This clone appeared many times. This chain uses TRBV6-6 with TRBJ2-1, with 7 positions matching TRBD1. The CDR3 runs to 15 residues. CDR1 and CDR2 from the germline V gene are MNHNY and SVGAGI (reference sequence). V lost 6 bases and J lost 5; bases outside the gene matches: 10. The CDR3 nucleotides are TGTGCCAGCAGGAGGAAAGGAGACAGGGACAATGAGCAGTTCTTC. Protein sequence: CASRRKGDRDNEQFF.

The V and J genes are TRBV5-1 and TRBJ1-4; D perhaps matches TRBD1 (6 bases). The germline V gene has CDR1 SGHRS and CDR2 YFSETQ. The V end was cut by 1 base, the J end by 8 bases, with 12 bases between. This CDR3 is built from 14 residues. CDR3 region: CASSLRNREEKLFF. The CDR3 bases are TGCGCCAGCAGCTTGAGGAACAGGGAAGAAAAACTGTTTTTT.

J is TRBJ2-7 and V is TRBV10-3; 8 nucleotides agree with TRBD1. CDR1 is ENHRY, CDR2 SYGVKD, per germline. The CDR3 is 13 amino acids. V lost 2 bases and J lost 8; bases outside the gene matches: 5. This CDR3 reads CAISEGQGLQQYF. The CDR3 region has the DNA TGTGCCATCAGTGAGGGACAGGGTTTACAGCAGTACTTC.

This clone appeared a single time. Other DNA variants within this sample encode the same CDR3. The rearrangement links TRBV11-3 to TRBJ2-2, with no clear D. Germline loops: CDR1 SGHNT, CDR2 YENEEA. Trimming took off 1 base at V and 2 bases at J, with 5 bases between the two ends. The CDR3 consists of 14 residues. In DNA, the CDR3 is TGTGCCAGCAGCTTAGCCGGTAACACCGGGGAGCTGTTTTTT. It specifies CASSLAGNTGELFF.

This clone was detected a few times. The V and J genes are TRBV7-9 and TRBJ2-5; TRBD2 matches at 9 bases. The CDR3 is 18 residues long. Germline CDR1 and CDR2: SEHNR and FQNEAQ (reference sequence). Trimming cost V 4 bases and J 5 bases; bases outside gene matches: 17. DNA of the CDR3: TGTGCCAGCAGCTCGGGGGGGCTAGCGGGACTTGTGGAGGAGACCCAGTACTTC. Protein: CASSSGGLAGLVEETQYF. Using reference TRBV7-9 and TRBJ2-5 for the parts outside the CDR3, the full variable domain is DTGVSQNPRHKITKRGQNVTFRCDPISEHNRLYWYRQTLGQGPEFLTYFQNEAQLEKSRLLSDRFSAERPKGSFSTLEIQRTEQGDSAMYLCASSSGGLAGLVEETQYFGPGTRLLVL.

This clone was found a few times. V and J are TRBV6-1 and TRBJ1-1; 7 positions agree with TRBD1. Germline V gives CDR1 MNHNS, CDR2 SASEGT. V was clipped by 6 bases and J by 1 base; unmatched bases: 8. This CDR3 is built from 15 residues. CDR3 residues: CASRAETGSNTEAFF. The DNA for the CDR3 is TGTGCCAGCAGGGCCGAGACAGGGTCGAACACTGAAGCTTTCTTT.

The CDR3 sequence: CASSELDLPYSYEQYF. In DNA form, the CDR3 reads TGTGCCAGCAGTGAATTGGATCTTCCGTACAGTTACGAGCAGTACTTC. The V gene is TRBV25-1, the J gene TRBJ2-5; unclear D gene. The DNA matches TRBJ2-7 better at its end, which makes the J call doubtful. This CDR3 region has 16 residues. Germline assignment: CDR1 MGHDK and CDR2 SYGVNS.

This clone occurred once. The CDR3 DNA follows: TGTGCCAGTAGTACCCGGACAGGGGAACAGCCCCAGCATTTT. Its translation: CASSTRTGEQPQHF. This chain uses TRBV19 with TRBJ1-5; 9 bases map to TRBD1. This CDR3 has 14 residues. The germline V gene has CDR1 LNHDA and CDR2 SQIVND (reference sequence). J gave up 7 bases and V 4 bases, and 5 bases lay outside the gene matches.

This chain uses TRBV27 with TRBJ2-3, with D possibly being TRBD1 (5 bases). CDR3 length: 14 amino acids. Germline-derived CDR1 and CDR2 are MNHEY and SMNVEV (reference sequence). V lost 8 bases and J lost 2, with 14 bases in between. Written as DNA, the CDR3 is TGTGCCAGCGCGAGTTGGGGCATCACAGATACGCAGTATTTT. This gives the protein CASASWGITDTQYF.

This rearrangement joins TRBV6-1 to TRBJ1-2; tentatively, D is TRBD1 (6 bases). The length of the CDR3 is 15 residues. V lost 6 bases, J lost 5 bases, and 19 bases lay in between. In germline, CDR1 is MNHNS, CDR2 SASEGT. CDR3 amino acids: CASRPTGFGGYGYTF. CDR3 nucleotides: TGTGCCAGCAGACCTACAGGGTTCGGGGGGTATGGCTACACCTTC.